This T cell receptor beta chain was sequenced in a study of CXCR3-negative and CXCR3-positive naive CD8 T cells. TRB cDNA was prepared as libraries by UMI-labeled 5' RACE. From the 5' RACE reads, TCRdb lists one entry per CDR3 protein and no DNA. The sample table sets out approximately 100,000 distinct CDR3 sequences. Germline-derived CDR1 and CDR2 are SGHAT and FQNNGV. The length of the CDR3 is 14 residues. Overall study results and limits: Naive CXCR3-positive and CXCR3-negative cells shared similar TRBV-TRBJ usage, unlike memory cells. Naive subsets had comparable surface CD5; TCR strength was inferred from TRB CDR3 properties. CXCR3-positive naive cells had TRB CDR3s that were more hydrophobic than CXCR3-negative naive cells had. Both of the naive subsets showed about the same high diversity, but memory CD8+ cells had much less.

Cells that were CD45RO-CCR7+CD27+CD95- constituted naive CD8+ T cells. Note on this clonotype: Its antigen remains unknown.

The material sequenced was naive CXCR3+ CD8+ T cells from blood. Subset meaning: CD45RO-CCR7+CD27+CD95- naive CD8+ T cells expressing CXCR3 (TNR3+). The chain carries TRBV11-2 and TRBJ2-7. The sequence came from a human donor in good health. Some clones in this sample may be carry-over from other donors' samples. CDR3 amino acids: CASSQAGASYEQYF.